The rows below give T cell receptor beta chains drawn from one sample of a study of blood T cell repertoires in COVID-19. Using immunoSEQ multiplex PCR, the repertoire was profiled, and TCRdb retains in-frame clones only, with some absent. The sample lists 50,000 to 65,000 clones, around 80% occurring once. The sequenced sample consisted of peripheral blood. These receptors all come from a human donor in a cohort sampled during active COVID-19. The CDR3 runs from the conserved cysteine through the conserved F or W. Each record gives: V gene, D gene, J gene, clone size, CDR3 DNA, CDR3 protein. D genes are given only for firm matches. Expanded clones are given a class, and other clones once, few, many or no size at all.

TRBV7-2	NA	TRBJ2-4	NA	TGTGCCAGCAGCTTGGGCGGGCCCGCGAACATTCAGTACTTC	CASSLGGPANIQYF
TRBV11-2	TRBD2	TRBJ2-5	NA	TGTGCCAGCAGCTTAGGGGGGGGAGGGATAGAGACCCAGTACTTC	CASSLGGGGIETQYF
TRBV27	NA	TRBJ2-7	NA	TGTGCCAGCAGGCCACCCGACAGAGTTTACGAGCAGTACTTC	CASRPPDRVYEQYF
TRBV19	TRBD2	TRBJ2-3	NA	TGTGCCAGTAGTTTTAGCGGGATCTTTTCAGATACGCAGTATTTT	CASSFSGIFSDTQYF
TRBV5-1	NA	TRBJ1-1	NA	TGCGCCAGCAGCTTGAAATCGGACACTGAAGCTTTCTTT	CASSLKSDTEAFF
TRBV18	NA	TRBJ2-7	NA	TGTGCCAGCTCCCTACCGAACTACGAGCAGTACTTC	CASSLPNYEQYF
TRBV5-4	TRBD2	TRBJ2-1	NA	TGTGCCAGCAGCTCTAAGCGGGGCCCTGGGGGTGAGCAGTTCTTC	CASSSKRGPGGEQFF
TRBV11-2	TRBD1	TRBJ2-1	NA	TGTGCCAGCAGCTTAGCGCCCGGACAGGGGGCTTACAATGAGCAGTTCTTC	CASSLAPGQGAYNEQFF
TRBV4-2	TRBD2	TRBJ2-1	NA	TGTGCCAGCCGGGCTAGCGCGGGAGGAAATGAGCAGTTCTTC	CASRASAGGNEQFF
TRBV15	TRBD2	TRBJ2-3	NA	TGTGCCACCAGCAGAGGGACTAGCGGGAGCAGAGTAGGCGATACGCAGTATTTT	CATSRGTSGSRVGDTQYF
TRBV29-1	TRBD2	TRBJ2-3	NA	TGCAGCATGGGGGGGGATACGCAGTATTTT	CSMGGDTQYF
TRBV6-5	TRBD1	TRBJ2-7	NA	TGTGCCAGCAGAGGGGGCTCAACCTACGAGCAGTACTTC	CASRGGSTYEQYF
TRBV6-5	TRBD1	TRBJ1-5	NA	TGTGCCAGCAGGCTAGCATACAGGGGTGAACAGCCCCAGCATTTT	CASRLAYRGEQPQHF
TRBV2	NA	TRBJ1-1	NA	TGTGCCAGCAGTGATGGTCAGGGCCCCACTGAAGCTTTCTTT	CASSDGQGPTEAFF
TRBV6-4	TRBD2	TRBJ2-3	NA	TGTGCCAGCAGTGCGCGGGGGGGAGGCACAGATACGCAGTATTTT	CASSARGGGTDTQYF
TRBV2	NA	TRBJ2-7	NA	TGTGCCAGCACCACGGGGGAACCGCCCTACGAGCAGTACTTC	CASTTGEPPYEQYF
TRBV5-1	TRBD2	TRBJ2-5	NA	TGCGCCAGCAGCCCGGGACTAGCGGGAGAGACCCAGTACTTC	CASSPGLAGETQYF
TRBV30	NA	TRBJ2-7	NA	TGTGCCTGGAGTGGGGTGACAGTGACCTACGAGCAGTACTTC	CAWSGVTVTYEQYF
TRBV19	TRBD1	TRBJ2-5	NA	TGTGCCAGTGGGTGGGACAGGGGAAGGGAGACCCAGTACTTC	CASGWDRGRETQYF
TRBV28	NA	TRBJ2-7	NA	TGTGCCAGCAGTCAGTCCGGACTACCTACCTACGAGCAGTACTTC	CASSQSGLPTYEQYF
TRBV5-6	TRBD1	TRBJ1-2	NA	TGTGCCAGCAGCCAAGGGACAGAACATGGCTACACCTTC	CASSQGTEHGYTF
TRBV30	NA	TRBJ2-7	NA	TGTGCCTGGAGCCGTGGAGGGGACTACGAGCAGTACTTC	CAWSRGGDYEQYF
TRBV10-3	TRBD1	TRBJ1-2	NA	TGTGCCATCAGTTTGGGACAGGGGTTTAACTATGGCTACACCTTC	CAISLGQGFNYGYTF
TRBV11-2	TRBD2	TRBJ2-1	NA	TGTGCCAGCAGCATTAGCGGGAGGGTCGATGAGCAGTTCTTC	CASSISGRVDEQFF
TRBV5-1	NA	TRBJ2-3	few	TGCGCCAGCAGCTTGGGCAGTAGCACAGATACGCAGTATTTT	CASSLGSSTDTQYF
TRBV5-4	NA	TRBJ1-1	few	TGTGCCAGCAGCTTGAGGGGGTGGGGCACTGAAGCTTTCTTT	CASSLRGWGTEAFF
TRBV7-9	TRBD2	TRBJ2-6	NA	TGTGCCAGCAGCCCCCGACTAGCGGGGAAATCTGGGGCCAACGTCCTGACTTTC	CASSPRLAGKSGANVLTF
TRBV5-5	NA	TRBJ1-3	NA	TGTGCCAGCAGCTTGGTAGGACAGGGAAACACCATATATTTT	CASSLVGQGNTIYF
TRBV18	NA	TRBJ1-1	NA	TGTGCCAGCTCACTCGGGGGGAACACTGAAGCTTTCTTT	CASSLGGNTEAFF
TRBV6-5	NA	TRBJ2-7	NA	TGTGCCAGCAGACCACTAAGCGGATTCTCCTACGAGCAGTACTTC	CASRPLSGFSYEQYF
TRBV5-1	NA	TRBJ1-2	NA	TGCGCCAGCAGCTTGGGATTTGGGGACTACAATGGCTACACCTTC	CASSLGFGDYNGYTF